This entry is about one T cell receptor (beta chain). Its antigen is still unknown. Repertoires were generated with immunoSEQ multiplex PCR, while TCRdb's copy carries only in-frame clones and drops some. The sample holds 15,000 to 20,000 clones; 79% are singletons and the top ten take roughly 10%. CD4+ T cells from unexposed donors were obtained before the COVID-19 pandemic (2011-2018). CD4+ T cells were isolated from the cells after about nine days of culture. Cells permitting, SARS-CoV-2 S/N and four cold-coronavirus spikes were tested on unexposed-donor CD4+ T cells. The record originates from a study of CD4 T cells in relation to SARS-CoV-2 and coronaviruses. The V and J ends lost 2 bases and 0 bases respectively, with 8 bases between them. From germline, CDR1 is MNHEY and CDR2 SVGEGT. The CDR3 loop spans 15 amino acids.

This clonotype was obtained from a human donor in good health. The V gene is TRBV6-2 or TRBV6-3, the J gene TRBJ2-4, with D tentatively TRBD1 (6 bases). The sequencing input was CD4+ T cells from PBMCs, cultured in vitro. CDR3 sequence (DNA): TGTGCCAGCAGTTACCGGACAGTAGCCAAAAACATTCAGTACTTC. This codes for CASSYRTVAKNIQYF.